This TCR beta chain was recovered during a study of T-cell reconstitution after alpha-beta-depleted transplantation in children (dated by TCRdb to 2016 to 2018). With regard to the full study: The study quantitatively tracked T-cell immune reconstitution after TCRalphabeta/CD19-depleted allogeneic hematopoietic cell transplantation in children using TCR repertoire profiling. What the authors observed across the whole study: In some patients, high TCRbeta diversity at day 60 was attributed to recipient T cells and intrathymic progenitors that had survived conditioning. Apparently early alphabetaT-cell count recovery about two months after transplant reportedly relied on only several hundred rapidly expanded clones derived from non-depleted graft cells. Over subsequent months, a decline in hyperexpanded clone frequencies was noted, and after one year, T-cell counts and TCRbeta diversity were mostly ascribed to newly produced T cells.

Library preparation employed PCR. Sequencing took place on an Illumina HiSeq 2500. TCR library preparation used molecular barcoding, with unique molecular identifiers applied to normalize quantification of the TCRbeta repertoire. The raw public data were reprocessed by TCRdb itself: fastp quality trimming at Q25, MiXCR clonotype calling, in-frame beta chains only. Under each unique CDR3 protein, matching rows form one entry showing the most common genes and DNA. Across this sample there are approximately 500,000 distinct CDR3 sequences, with roughly 30% seen only once. The leading ten clones occupy around a third of the sample. This clonotype was found a few times. This receptor's antigen is unknown. No base qualities exist here, and no much larger clone lies one base off it. Sequences SGHRS (CDR1) and YFSETQ (CDR2) are obtained from the germline V gene. From the cysteine through the phenylalanine, the CDR3 covers 14 amino acids. Just CDR3 DNA is preserved here, 42 bases in frame from base 1. V has 7 bases trimmed and J has 9 bases trimmed; junction bases matching no gene number 12.

The meaning of the sample's treatment or condition label: allogeneic hematopoietic cell transplantation with graft depleted of TCRalphabeta T cells and CD19 B cells. The transplant recipients were children given TCRalphabeta/CD19-depleted allogeneic hematopoietic cell grafts. This sequence was found in a boy younger than two with Wiskott-Aldrich syndrome, due to receive a stem cell transplant. The sample was PBMCs, taken before TCRalphabeta/CD19-depleted stem cell transplant. The chain is assembled from TRBV5-1 and TRBJ2-1; TRBD2 fits 8 bases in the junction. CDR3 protein: CASRLEAGAGEQFF. The DNA sequence is as follows: TGCGCCAGCCGGCTCGAAGCGGGAGCCGGTGAGCAGTTCTTC.